The rows below give T cell receptor beta chains drawn from one sample of a study of CD4 T cell repertoires and nickel. A single record per CDR3 protein comes from TCRdb applying MiXCR to the RT-PCR reads. The sample holds some 360 distinct CDR3 sequences, approximately 52% seen once. The sample taken for sequencing was CD4+ T cells from blood, not recorded whether cultured. The receptors shown here come from a human donor in a nickel allergy study, with or without nickel allergy (not recorded which). It is not recorded whether this sample comes from one donor or several. CDR3s include the opening cysteine and the closing phenylalanine or tryptophan. Fields, in order: D gene, V gene, clone size, J gene, CDR3 protein, CDR3 DNA. The D gene is left open where the match is weak. The size field is filled for only some rows; it gives once, few, many or a size class.

>.|TRBV29-1|.|TRBJ2-1
CSAGGHFYNEQFF
TGCAGCGCCGGGGGACACTTCTACAATGAGCAGTTCTTC
>.|TRBV4-1|.|TRBJ2-1
CASSQGGGPYNEQFF
TGCGCCAGCAGCCAGGGCGGGGGCCCTTACAATGAGCAGTTCTTC
>.|TRBV12-3/TRBV12-4|few|TRBJ2-5
CASSHLHQETQYF
TGTGCCAGCAGCCACTTACACCAAGAGACCCAGTACTTC
>.|TRBV9|few|TRBJ2-1
CASSLRPSSYNEQFF
TGTGCCAGCAGCCTTCGCCCGAGCTCCTACAATGAGCAGTTCTTC
>.|TRBV30|few|TRBJ2-2
CAWSEDGIHGELFF
TGTGCCTGGAGTGAGGACGGAATACACGGGGAGCTGTTTTTT
>.|TRBV28|few|TRBJ1-5
CASSPGPHQPQHF
TGTGCCAGCAGCCCGGGGCCCCATCAGCCCCAGCATTTT
>.|TRBV11-2|.|TRBJ1-2
CASSAPGQRNYGYTF
TGTGCCAGCAGCGCGCCGGGACAAAGAAACTATGGCTACACCTTC
>TRBD2|TRBV20-1|.|TRBJ2-1
CSASGASGGHNEQFF
TGCAGTGCTAGCGGGGCTAGCGGGGGACACAATGAGCAGTTCTTC
>TRBD1|TRBV5-4|.|TRBJ2-5
CASSLRTGGEETQYF
TGTGCCAGCAGCCTGAGGACAGGGGGGGAAGAGACCCAGTACTTC
>.|TRBV20-1|few|TRBJ1-5
CSAQHGNSNQPQHF
TGCAGTGCTCAGCACGGGAATAGCAATCAGCCCCAGCATTTT
>.|TRBV6-5|.|TRBJ1-5
CASSSHQKHQPQHF
TGTGCCAGCAGTTCTCACCAGAAGCATCAGCCCCAGCATTTT
>.|TRBV30|.|TRBJ2-3
CAWSVLHHNTDTQYF
TGTGCCTGGAGTGTACTACACCATAACACAGATACGCAGTATTTT
>.|TRBV5-1|.|TRBJ2-3
CASSLGQSTDTQYF
TGCGCCAGCAGCTTGGGCCAAAGTACAGATACGCAGTATTTT
>TRBD1|TRBV3-1|.|TRBJ1-1
CASSLRDRGNTEAFF
TGTGCCAGCAGCCTGAGGGACAGGGGAAACACTGAAGCTTTCTTT
>TRBD2|TRBV20-1|few|TRBJ2-1
CSARDPLPGGVGSYNEQFF
TGCAGTGCTAGAGATCCCCTCCCGGGAGGGGTGGGCTCCTACAATGAGCAGTTCTTC
>TRBD1|TRBV29-1|.|TRBJ1-1
CSAQQGGIITEAFF
TGCAGCGCCCAACAGGGGGGGATAATCACTGAAGCTTTCTTT
>.|TRBV6-5|once|TRBJ1-1
CASTEEGNTEAFF
TGTGCCAGCACCGAGGAGGGGAACACTGAAGCTTTCTTT
>TRBD1|TRBV20-1|once|TRBJ1-6
CSASKTGTGHSPLHF
TGCAGTGCTAGTAAAACCGGGACAGGGCATTCACCCCTCCACTTT
>.|TRBV10-3|few|TRBJ2-5
CAISESEGVGETQYF
TGTGCCATCAGTGAGTCAGAGGGGGTCGGGGAGACCCAGTACTTC
>.|TRBV5-1|.|TRBJ1-6
CASSLEAGVYNSPLHF
TGCGCCAGCAGCTTGGAAGCCGGGGTCTATAATTCACCCCTCCACTTT
>.|TRBV28|few|TRBJ1-6
CASSRHHPLQGRSSYNSPLHF
TGTGCCAGCAGTCGACATCACCCCCTACAGGGTCGAAGCTCCTATAATTCACCCCTCCACTTT
>.|TRBV15|.|TRBJ1-2
CATSRDHHGYTF
TGTGCCACCAGCAGAGATCATCATGGCTACACCTTC
>TRBD2|TRBV15|.|TRBJ2-5
CATSKGGGAVETQYF
TGTGCCACCAGCAAAGGCGGGGGGGCCGTAGAGACCCAGTACTTC
>TRBD2|TRBV10-3|.|TRBJ2-7
CATAGEIGHEQYF
TGTGCCACCGCGGGAGAAATAGGCCACGAGCAGTACTTC
>TRBD1|TRBV3-1|few|TRBJ2-7
CASSHRTGGFDEQYF
TGTGCCAGCAGCCATCGGACAGGGGGTTTCGACGAGCAGTACTTC
>TRBD2|TRBV5-1|few|TRBJ2-7
CASSLALAGGYEQYF
TGCGCCAGCAGCTTGGCACTAGCGGGAGGATACGAGCAGTACTTC
>.|TRBV3-1|.|TRBJ1-1
CASSHLQGNTEAFF
TGTGCCAGCAGTCACCTACAGGGGAACACTGAAGCTTTCTTT
>.|TRBV20-1|few|TRBJ1-2
CSARDTRDYGYTF
TGCAGTGCTAGAGATACCAGGGACTATGGCTACACCTTC
>.|TRBV29-1|.|TRBJ1-4
CSVYRQRRLFF
TGCAGCGTTTATAGACAGCGGAGGCTGTTTTTT
>TRBD2|TRBV14|.|TRBJ2-3
CASSQDPRLAVGTQYF
TGTGCCAGCAGCCAAGACCCCCGACTAGCGGTTGGTACGCAGTATTTT
>.|TRBV5-6|.|TRBJ1-2
CASSAITGTLIDGYTF
TGTGCCAGCAGCGCCATAACCGGGACTTTAATAGATGGCTACACCTTC
>.|TRBV5-1|.|TRBJ1-1
CASSSTGALGAYTEAFF
TGCGCCAGCAGCTCCACCGGCGCACTTGGGGCTTACACTGAAGCTTTCTTT
>TRBD1|TRBV20-1|.|TRBJ2-5
CSAPATGLETQYF
TGCAGTGCGCCCGCGACAGGGTTAGAGACCCAGTACTTC
>TRBD1|TRBV12-3/TRBV12-4|few|TRBJ2-3
CASSHGTGGADTQYF
TGTGCCAGCAGCCACGGGACAGGAGGTGCGGATACGCAGTATTTT
>TRBD2|TRBV11-3|.|TRBJ2-7
CASSFPGGPREQYF
TGTGCCAGCAGCTTCCCGGGAGGGCCGAGGGAGCAGTACTTC
>TRBD2|TRBV11-2|.|TRBJ2-1
CASSQLAGFSGDEQFF
TGTGCCAGCAGCCAACTAGCGGGGTTCTCGGGCGATGAGCAGTTCTTC
>.|TRBV20-1|.|TRBJ1-5
CSARFGSNQPQHF
TGCAGTGCTAGGTTCGGTAGCAATCAGCCCCAGCATTTT
>TRBD1|TRBV2|.|TRBJ1-4
CATGTGINEKLFF
TGTGCCACCGGGACAGGCATTAATGAAAAACTGTTTTTT